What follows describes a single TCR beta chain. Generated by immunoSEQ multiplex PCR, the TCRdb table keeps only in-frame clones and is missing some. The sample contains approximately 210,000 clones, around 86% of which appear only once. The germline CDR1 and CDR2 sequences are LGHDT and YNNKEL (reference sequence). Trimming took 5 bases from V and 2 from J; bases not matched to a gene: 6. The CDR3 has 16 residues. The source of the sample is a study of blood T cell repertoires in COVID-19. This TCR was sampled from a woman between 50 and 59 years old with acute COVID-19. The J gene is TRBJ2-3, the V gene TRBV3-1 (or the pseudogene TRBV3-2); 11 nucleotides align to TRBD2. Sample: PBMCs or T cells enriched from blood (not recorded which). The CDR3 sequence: CASSKLLAGDTDTQYF. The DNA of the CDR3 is TGTGCCAGCAGCAAGTTACTAGCGGGAGACACAGATACGCAGTATTTT.